This T cell receptor beta chain was recorded in a study of shared clonotypes between healthy human individuals. As for this clone: The same CDR3 is also encoded by other DNA sequences in this sample.

V shed 5 bases and J shed 4 bases, with 8 bases lying between them. Germline V gene sequence: CDR1 MDHEN, CDR2 SYDVKM. The CDR3 totals 12 residues. This was a deep-level run. The input for sorted-subset replicate PCRs was roughly 180 ng DNA, about 30,000 T cell genomes. Assay used: immunoSEQ multiplex PCR; TCRdb lists only in-frame clones, some missing. The sample contains approximately 2.3 million clones, roughly 93% of which appear only once. This clonotype was sampled from a man aged 18 to 35 in good health. Some clones in this sample may be carry-over from other donors' samples. The V and J genes are TRBV28 and TRBJ1-1, with unresolved D. The sequencing sample was made of naive CD4+ T cells from PBMCs. Stated subset: CD45RA+ positively selected. The CDR3 DNA reads as TGTGCCAGCAGTCCCCCCCGCACTGAAGCTTTCTTT. This codes for CASSPPRTEAFF.